The rows below give T cell receptor beta chains drawn from one sample of a study of T cell responses to AZD1222 COVID-19 vaccine. The assay was immunoSEQ multiplex PCR, and TCRdb's table has in-frame clones only and misses some. Here the sample spans approximately 190,000 clones, around 94% being singletons. The input for sequencing was peripheral blood, taken on day 0 of AZD1222 vaccination. Receptor source: an adult in good health. CDR3s include the opening cysteine and the closing phenylalanine or tryptophan. The D gene is left open where the match is weak. Rows give clone size only sometimes, using once, few, many, or a class for an expanded clone.

clone_size: once; d_call: TRBD1; j_call: TRBJ2-7; v_call: TRBV20-1; cdr3_length: 13; cdr3_nt: TGCAGTGCTAGTAACAGGGGTAGTTACGAGCAGTACTTC; cdr3_aa: CSASNRGSYEQYF
clone_size: NA; d_call: TRBD1; j_call: TRBJ2-5; v_call: TRBV19; cdr3_length: 14; cdr3_nt: TGTGCCAGTAGTATCGACAGGGTGGTAGAGACCCAGTACTTC; cdr3_aa: CASSIDRVVETQYF
clone_size: NA; d_call: NA; j_call: TRBJ1-4; v_call: TRBV9; cdr3_length: 16; cdr3_nt: TGTGCCAGCAGCGCTGGGCTTCAGGGACAAGGTGAAAAACTGTTTTTT; cdr3_aa: CASSAGLQGQGEKLFF
clone_size: NA; d_call: NA; j_call: TRBJ2-7; v_call: TRBV27; cdr3_length: 15; cdr3_nt: TGTGCCAGCAGTTCGAGGGAGACAGGAATCTACGAGCAGTACTTC; cdr3_aa: CASSSRETGIYEQYF
clone_size: NA; d_call: TRBD1; j_call: TRBJ2-7; v_call: TRBV7-3; cdr3_length: 15; cdr3_nt: TGTGCCAGCAGCTACTCCGGGACAGGCCCCGACGAGCAGTACTTC; cdr3_aa: CASSYSGTGPDEQYF
clone_size: NA; d_call: NA; j_call: TRBJ1-1; v_call: TRBV7-2; cdr3_length: 15; cdr3_nt: TGTGCCAGCAGCTTTAGCACAGGTAGCTACACTGAAGCTTTCTTT; cdr3_aa: CASSFSTGSYTEAFF
clone_size: NA; d_call: NA; j_call: TRBJ1-6; v_call: TRBV10-3; cdr3_length: 12; cdr3_nt: TGTGCCATCAGTGAGTCGGATTCACCCCTCCACTTT; cdr3_aa: CAISESDSPLHF
clone_size: NA; d_call: TRBD1; j_call: TRBJ1-1; v_call: TRBV6-5; cdr3_length: 15; cdr3_nt: TGTGCCAGCTACCCACCCGGGACAGGGAACACTGAAGCTTTCTTT; cdr3_aa: CASYPPGTGNTEAFF
clone_size: NA; d_call: NA; j_call: TRBJ1-6; v_call: TRBV11-2; cdr3_length: 16; cdr3_nt: TGTGCCAGCAGCTTAGGTGGGGATGGGATTAATTCACCCCTCCACTTT; cdr3_aa: CASSLGGDGINSPLHF
clone_size: NA; d_call: NA; j_call: TRBJ1-2; v_call: TRBV7-3; cdr3_length: 13; cdr3_nt: TGTGCCAGCAGCCCTACCGGGGACTATGGCTACACCTTC; cdr3_aa: CASSPTGDYGYTF